This passage covers 22 T cell receptor beta chains from one sample sequenced in a study of T cell repertoires in cytomegalovirus infection. TCRdb reprocessed the reads with MiXCR, giving one entry per CDR3 protein. The sample lists some 280,000 distinct CDR3 sequences; roughly 13% were seen once. Specimen: PBMCs. These receptors were collected from a human donor in good health (CMV status not recorded). Some clones in this sample may be carry-over from other donors' samples.

This clonotype was found many times. V usage is TRBV14 and J usage is TRBJ2-7; D is possibly TRBD1 or TRBD2 (5 bases each). Germline V gives CDR1 SGHDN, CDR2 FVKESK. The CDR3 consists of 16 residues. V lost 0 bases, J lost 3 bases, and 15 bases lay in between. Here the CDR3 DNA reads TGTGCCAGCAGCCAAGATCTTTCCAGGGACGGCTACGAGCAGTACTTC. Translation: CASSQDLSRDGYEQYF.

The chain joins TRBV3-1 to TRBJ2-7, with D possibly TRBD2 on 6 matching bases. This CDR3 comprises 14 residues. Germline CDR1 is LGHDT and CDR2 is YNNKEL (reference sequence). V dropped 0 bases and J dropped 4 bases, with 10 bases sitting between them. The DNA of the CDR3 is TGTGCCAGCAGCCAAGACGGGGGTGGGTACGAGCAGTACTTC. Its translation is CASSQDGGGYEQYF.

This clonotype was seen only a few times. The rearrangement uses TRBV19 and TRBJ1-2; perhaps TRBD1 as D (5 bases). Looked up from germline, CDR1 is LNHDA and CDR2 is SQIVND (reference sequence). Trimming removed 7 bases at V and 3 bases at J, with 18 bases between. The CDR3 has 15 residues. DNA for the CDR3: TGTGCCAGTAAAGGAGGGAATGAGGGGTACTATGGCTACACCTTC. Translation: CASKGGNEGYYGYTF.

V gene TRBV7-6 combines with J gene TRBJ1-3, with 10 bases identical to TRBD1. CDR3 length: 16 residues. Germline lookup yields CDR1 SGHVS and CDR2 FNYEAQ. V lost 5 bases, J lost 3 bases, and 7 bases stayed unmatched. CDR3 sequence: CASSMPGQGNGNTIYF. The CDR3 bases are TGTGCCAGCAGCATGCCGGGACAGGGGAATGGAAACACCATATATTTT.

This clonotype was seen more than once but under ten times. This chain joins TRBV9 and TRBJ2-1, with D tentatively TRBD2 (6 bases). CDR1 is SGDLS and CDR2 is YYNGEE in the germline V gene. Trimming took 0 bases from V and 1 from J, leaving 11 bases between them. The CDR3 is 16 residues long. CDR3 residues: CASSVDGRGSYNEQFF. In nucleotides, the CDR3 is TGTGCCAGCAGCGTAGACGGGAGAGGGTCCTACAATGAGCAGTTCTTC.

The gene calls are TRBV15 and TRBJ2-7; weak D call: TRBD1 (6 bases). Deletions cut 6 bases from V and 7 bases from J, with 25 bases between. CDR3 length: 16 amino acids. Per the germline V gene, CDR1 is LNHNV and CDR2 is YYDKDF (reference sequence). The CDR3 loop reads CATRCEVDSPWREQYF. In DNA, the CDR3 is TGTGCCACCAGATGTGAGGTGGACAGCCCTTGGAGGGAGCAGTACTTC. The full variable domain, its missing parts supplied by reference TRBV15 and TRBJ2-7, is DAMVIQNPRYQVTQFGKPVTLSCSQTLNHNVMYWYQQKSSQAPKLLFHYYDKDFNNEADTPDNFQSRRPNTSFCFLDIRSPGLGDTAMYLCATRCEVDSPWREQYFGPGTRLTVT.

This clonotype was detected only a few times. This chain uses TRBV2 with TRBJ2-2; D possibly uses TRBD1 or TRBD2 (5 bases each). The CDR3 contains 11 residues. The V end was cut by 7 bases, the J end by 9 bases, with 9 bases between. Per germline, CDR1 SNHLY and CDR2 FYNNEI. The CDR3 is CASKRDRELFF. DNA for the CDR3: TGTGCCAGCAAGAGGGACCGGGAGCTGTTTTTT.

This clonotype was observed a few times. The V and J genes are TRBV14 and TRBJ1-4; D call uncertain. Between the trimmed V and J ends, which lost 6 bases and 10 bases, there was a span of 15 bases. Germline V gene data show CDR1 as SGHDN and CDR2 as FVKESK. The length of the CDR3 is 13 residues. CDR3 in DNA: TGTGCCAGCAGTCTTGAGATTTTCGGAAAACTGTTTTTT. As protein: CASSLEIFGKLFF.

V gene TRBV27 combines with J gene TRBJ2-7, with TRBD1 matching 8 bases. Trimming removed 3 bases from V and 1 base from J; junction bases left unmatched: 5. The CDR3 loop spans 15 amino acids. Germline lookup yields CDR1 MNHEY and CDR2 SMNVEV (reference sequence). DNA of the CDR3: TGTGCCAGCAGTTTTCTCGGACAGGGTTCCTACGAGCAGTACTTC. This gives the protein CASSFLGQGSYEQYF.

The chain carries TRBV2 and TRBJ2-2; 8 bases fit TRBD2. Germline lookup yields CDR1 SNHLY and CDR2 FYNNEI. After removal of 1 base from V and 4 bases from J, the junction contained 2 bases not matched to a gene. The CDR3 loop spans 15 amino acids. As DNA, the CDR3 is TGTGCCAGCAGTGAAGGGCTAGCGGGCACCGGGGAGCTGTTTTTT. This encodes CASSEGLAGTGELFF.

This CDR3 reads CSARGMEGVIYEQYF. The CDR3 nucleotides are TGCAGTGCTAGAGGGATGGAGGGTGTGATCTACGAGCAGTACTTC. The V call is TRBV20-1, the J call TRBJ2-7, with D perhaps TRBD2 (6 bases). V was clipped by 1 base and J by 3 bases, with 16 bases between them. The CDR3 loop spans 15 amino acids. Germline V gene data show CDR1 as DFQATT and CDR2 as SNEGSKA (reference sequence).

The CDR3 spells CASSFTRSGNQETQYF. The CDR3 bases are TGTGCCAGCAGCTTTACTCGTAGCGGAAACCAAGAGACCCAGTACTTC. The rearrangement joins TRBV11-2 to TRBJ2-5; possibly TRBD2 for D (6 bases). Germline CDR1 reads SGHAT; CDR2 reads FQNNGV. Between the trimmed V and J ends, which lost 3 bases and 0 bases, there was a span of 14 bases. The CDR3 sequence is 16 residues long.

This clonotype occurred a few times. This chain connects TRBV20-1 to TRBJ2-7, with D hard to call. V lost 1 base and J 7 bases, leaving 8 bases between the germline ends. Germline CDR1 is DFQATT and CDR2 is SNEGSKA (reference sequence). This CDR3 contains 11 residues. The CDR3 DNA is TGCAGTGCTAGAGGACCCGGGGAGCAGTACTTC. Translation gives CSARGPGEQYF.

Only a few counts were recorded for this clonotype. The V call is TRBV27, the J call TRBJ1-6; D gene uncertain. Trimming cost V 5 bases and J 11 bases, with 13 bases left between them. The CDR3 is made up of 13 amino acids. Germline CDR1 reads MNHEY; CDR2 reads SMNVEV (reference sequence). CDR3 protein: CASSLGSLTPLHF. As DNA, the CDR3 is TGTGCCAGCAGTCTAGGGAGTTTGACACCCCTCCACTTT.

This clonotype was observed once. This sequence may be a read error, since a much larger clone differs from it by one base. The CDR3 bases are TGCGCCAGCAGCTTGAAGGGGGAAAAACTGTTATTT. Protein sequence: CASSLKGEKLLF. V usage is TRBV5-1 and J usage is TRBJ1-4; D is perhaps TRBD1 (6 bases). The V gene's germline CDR1 is SGHRS and CDR2 YFSETQ. The CDR3 covers 12 residues.

This clonotype was detected many times. The chain uses TRBV15 and TRBJ2-1; D may correspond to TRBD1 or TRBD2 (5 bases each). Germline CDR1 LNHNV, CDR2 YYDKDF (reference sequence). This CDR3 is built from 15 residues. Deletions cut 1 base from V and 1 base from J, with 8 bases between. CDR3 sequence (DNA): TGTGCCACCAGCAGAGGGGACGGTTCCTACAATGAGCAGTTCTTC. Translated, it gives CATSRGDGSYNEQFF.

This chain joins TRBV2 and TRBJ1-2, with TRBD1 matching over 11 bases. After removal of 6 bases from V and 5 bases from J, the junction contained 5 bases not matched to a gene. Per the germline V gene, CDR1 is SNHLY and CDR2 is FYNNEI. This CDR3 spans 14 amino acids. CDR3 nucleotides: TGTGCCAGCAGAGCCGGGACAGGGGGATATGGCTACACCTTC. Its translation is CASRAGTGGYGYTF.

V is TRBV5-1 and J is TRBJ1-6, with D unclear. Germline CDR1 reads SGHRS; CDR2 reads YFSETQ. The CDR3 covers 14 residues. The V end lost 0 bases, the J end lost 7 bases, and 8 bases lay between the germline ends. CDR3 sequence reads: CASSLGTSNSPLHF. In DNA, the CDR3 is TGCGCCAGCAGCTTGGGAACGTCGAATTCACCCCTCCACTTT.

This clonotype was recorded many times. This chain connects TRBV5-8 to TRBJ2-1; 13 bases align to TRBD2. V lost 1 base to trimming and J lost 8 bases; unmatched junction nucleotides: 6. The CDR3 runs 16 residues. Germline lookup yields CDR1 SGHTS and CDR2 YDEGEE. Here the CDR3 DNA reads TGTGCCAGCAGCTTGATGACTAGCGGGAGGATCTATGAGCAGTTCTTC. Encoded protein: CASSLMTSGRIYEQFF.

This clonotype was found a few times. The CDR3 spells CASSPDISYEQYF. The CDR3 nucleotides read TGTGCCAGCAGCCCGGACATCTCCTACGAGCAGTACTTC. The V gene is TRBV6-1, the J gene TRBJ2-7; D perhaps matches TRBD1 (5 bases). Germline loops: CDR1 MNHNS, CDR2 SASEGT. V lost 6 bases and J lost 0, with 9 bases in between. This CDR3 is built from 13 residues.

This clonotype was counted many times. This sequence joins TRBV6-5 and TRBJ2-6, with D possibly being TRBD1 (6 bases). V lost 6 bases, J lost 2 bases, and 11 bases lay in between. The CDR3 consists of 15 residues. In germline, CDR1 is MNHEY, CDR2 SVGAGI. CDR3 sequence: CASRPEGAGANVLTF. The CDR3, as DNA: TGTGCCAGCAGACCAGAGGGGGCTGGGGCCAACGTCCTGACTTTC.

For this clonotype: A much larger clone differs from this one at a single base, so this may be a read error. J is TRBJ2-6 and V is TRBV5-4; D is undetermined. Germline CDR1 and CDR2: SGHNT and YYREEE (reference sequence). The CDR3 contains 13 residues. V was cut by 4 bases and J by 0 bases, with 2 bases left in between. CDR3: CASSTSGANVLTF. CDR3 DNA: TGTGCCAGCAGCACCTCTGGGGCCAACGTCCTGACTTTC.